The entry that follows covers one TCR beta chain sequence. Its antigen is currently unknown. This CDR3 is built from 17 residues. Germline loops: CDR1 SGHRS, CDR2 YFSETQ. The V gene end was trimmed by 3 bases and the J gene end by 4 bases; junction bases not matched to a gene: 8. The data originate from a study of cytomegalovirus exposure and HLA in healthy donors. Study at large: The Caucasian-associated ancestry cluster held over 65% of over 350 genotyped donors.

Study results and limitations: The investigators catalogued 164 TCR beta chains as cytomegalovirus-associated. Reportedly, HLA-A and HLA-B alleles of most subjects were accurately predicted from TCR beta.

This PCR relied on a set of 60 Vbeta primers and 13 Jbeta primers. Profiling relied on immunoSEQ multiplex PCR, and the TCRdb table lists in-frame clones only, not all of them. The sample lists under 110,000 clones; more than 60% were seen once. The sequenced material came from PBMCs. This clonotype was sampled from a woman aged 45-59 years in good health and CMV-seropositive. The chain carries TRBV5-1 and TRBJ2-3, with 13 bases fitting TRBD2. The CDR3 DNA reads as TGCGCCAGCAGCTGGACTAGCGGGGGTGCTCGACCAGATACGCAGTATTTT. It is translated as CASSWTSGGARPDTQYF.